Listed here is a single T cell receptor (beta chain). The clone's antigen remains unknown. Base qualities were left out, and no much larger clone turns up one base away. For this chain, trimming is 2 bases at the V end and 6 bases at the J end, and the number of junction bases without a gene match is 6. The CDR3, cysteine through phenylalanine, is 14 amino acids long. Only the CDR3 part of the read is kept: 42 bases, read in frame from the first base. Per the germline V gene, MNHEY is the CDR1 and SVGAGI is the CDR2. These data belong to a study of beta chain features in type 1 diabetes (dated by TCRdb to 2016 to 2019). Regarding the complete study: Patients and healthy donors did not differ in mean age, gender distribution, total cell number or subset yield. Across all samples, some 99 million sorted cells were examined, and cell number per subset correlated strongly with RNA yield. The study compared the TCRB repertoires of sorted circulating CD4+ T cell subsets in recently diagnosed type 1 diabetes patients with those in matched healthy donors. Regulatory and stem cell-like memory subsets were isolated from only 8 patients and about eight healthy donors, whereas naive and central memory subsets came from all 30 or so donors. Broad study findings and their caveats: In all four CD4+ subsets, TCRB CDR3 length was moderately but significantly shorter in type 1 diabetes patients. HLA sub-analyses involved small numbers of individuals, so any influence of HLA type on TCRB rearrangement remained unresolved. The naive, central memory and regulatory TCRB repertoires appeared to resemble one another more closely among patients than among healthy donors. Fewer insertions and more nucleotide deletions at VDJ recombination sites were observed in patients with type 1 diabetes, implying thymic rearrangement abnormalities. Shorter templates might have been favored by PCR, but patient and control samples were amplified and corrected together, so both groups would have been affected equally by any skew. Because cDNA was sequenced instead of genomic DNA, activated cells with high expression could be over-represented, although the groups did not differ in activation or CD3 levels.

The High Capacity cDNA Reverse Transcription Kit was used to reverse transcribe all of the isolated RNA, meaning that expressed TCRB transcripts were what got sequenced. Deep immunoSEQ sequencing was applied to naive, central memory and regulatory T cell samples, giving an average of about 3.7 million total reads per sample. Sorted cells were lysed in RLT buffer and RNA was extracted with DNase-treated RNeasy Micro or Mini kits, depending on cell number. To prevent cross-contamination, each cell subset was processed individually, whereas patient and healthy donor samples were processed jointly. The immunoSEQ multiplex PCR was used to amplify TCRB sequences from cDNA, yielding 87-bp fragments that span the CDR3 region. Sequencing of the amplicons was done on the Illumina HiSeq platform. For the original study's pipeline: PCR bias was computationally corrected using synthetic template baselines, reads within Hamming distance 2 were collapsed, and singletons that could not be merged were discarded. Reads were aligned against IMGT so that V, D and J genes, CDR3 length and insertions or deletions at six rearrangement sites could be assigned. Within each subset, clonotype counts were normalized to sorted cell number, after which true diversity and Gini coefficients were computed with the tcR R package. The overlap coefficient, calculated on TCRB nucleotide sequences, was used to quantify repertoire sharing. Out-of-frame TCRB sequences from naive cells were analyzed to stand in for the pre-selection repertoire. The table was pulled from immuneACCESS by TCRdb, which kept in-frame rearrangements only. Such tables lose some clones; where checked, under half of the loss comes from unresolved V genes, and the rest has no known cause. For V, J and clone size, that table is used; D and trimming come from the DNA. Present in this sample are 280,000 or so clones, about 15% of which were seen just once. The ten largest clones take up approximately 0.015% of the sample.

A single peripheral blood draw of approximately 0.11 L on average was collected from each donor into heparinised tubes. Using a panel that included CD45RO, CCR7, CD25, CD127, CD95 and CD27, naive, central memory, regulatory and stem cell-like memory CD4+ T cells were sorted on a BD FACSAria II. A purity above 98% was achieved for all sorted populations. PBMCs were isolated right away by Lymphoprep density gradient centrifugation and were stained directly, without culture. So that batch effects would be minimized, each experiment stained and sorted samples in pairs, pairing one healthy donor with one patient.

Material for sequencing was naive CD4+ T cells from blood. Per the publication, the cell subset or site label means: true naive CD4+ T cells. This sequence originates from a man younger than 35 with type 1 diabetes. Rearrangement joined TRBV6-5 to TRBJ2-5; TRBD2 fits 7 bases in the junction. This receptor has the CDR3 CASSYPTSIQTQYF. The nucleotides are TGTGCCAGCAGTTACCCGACTAGCATCCAGACCCAGTACTTC.